The 15 T cell receptor beta chains below come from one sample, sequenced in a study of T cells in Graves' hyperthyroidism and ophthalmopathy. TCR beta CDR3 regions were amplified from RNA. HTBI primers were used for first-round RT-PCR of the TCR CDR3. TCRdb called the multiplex PCR reads again in MiXCR, with one record for every CDR3 protein. Among under 200,000 distinct CDR3 sequences, about 9% were seen once, and the ten largest hold approximately 24%. Sequenced input: blood. These receptors all stem from a woman aged 18-29 years with Graves' hyperthyroidism that later progressed to Graves' ophthalmopathy.

The chain recombines TRBV18 with TRBJ2-1; 14 nucleotides line up with TRBD2. Germline lookup yields CDR1 KGHSH and CDR2 LQKENI. CDR3 length: 18 amino acids. Losses at the gene ends were 5 bases for V and 1 base for J; bases not matched to a gene: 7. In nucleotides, the CDR3 is TGTGCCAGCTCAAGGACTAGCGGGGGGACCATTTCCTACAATGAGCAGTTCTTC. It codes for CASSRTSGGTISYNEQFF. Together with reference TRBV18 and TRBJ2-1, the CDR3 gives the full variable domain: NAGVMQNPRHLVRRRGQEARLRCSPMKGHSHVYWYRQLPEEGLKFMVYLQKENIIDESGMPKERFSAEFPKEGPSILRIQQVVRGDSAAYFCASSRTSGGTISYNEQFFGPGTRLTVL.

This clonotype was seen ten or more times. V and J are TRBV6-1 and TRBJ2-3; perhaps TRBD2 as D (7 bases). Germline CDR1 MNHNS, CDR2 SASEGT. V lost 5 bases, J lost 4 bases, and 22 bases lay in between. CDR3 size: 17 residues. This CDR3 reads CASSTGVGAGVSDTQYF. The CDR3 bases are TGTGCCAGCAGTACCGGCGTGGGGGCGGGGGTGTCAGATACGCAGTATTTT.

This clonotype was recorded many times. V and J are TRBV7-8 and TRBJ2-3, with 12 bases lining up with TRBD1. CDR1 and CDR2 (germline): SGHVS, FQNEAQ. Losses at the gene ends were 5 bases for V and 9 bases for J; bases not matched to a gene: 12. The CDR3 sequence is 16 residues long. CDR3 in DNA: TGTGCCAGCAGCCGGGCGGGACAGGGGGCTCTAGGGACGCAGTATTTT. Translating gives CASSRAGQGALGTQYF.

The CDR3 reads CATSVLSGTGGHNEQFF. The CDR3 coding sequence is TGTGCCACCAGTGTCCTATCCGGGACAGGGGGCCACAATGAGCAGTTCTTC. This chain links TRBV24-1 with TRBJ2-1; 12 bases are shared with TRBD1. There are 17 residues in the CDR3. The V and J ends lost 5 bases and 5 bases, in that order; junction bases with no gene match: 9. From germline, CDR1 is KGHDR and CDR2 SFDVKD.

This clonotype showed up many times. This rearrangement joins TRBV30 to TRBJ1-4; D perhaps matches TRBD1 (5 bases). CDR3 length: 15 amino acids. V was clipped by 2 bases and J by 5 bases, with 15 bases between them. The germline V gene has CDR1 GTSNPN and CDR2 SVGIG (reference sequence). The CDR3 loop is CAWSIRLGENEKLFF. In DNA form, the CDR3 reads TGTGCCTGGAGTATCCGGTTGGGGGAGAATGAAAAACTGTTTTTT.

This clonotype was picked up many times. The CDR3 bases are TGTGCCTGGAGTCTCCCCCCAGGGAAGGGCAATCAGCCCCAGCATTTT. It encodes CAWSLPPGKGNQPQHF. The chain is built from TRBV30 and TRBJ1-5; perhaps TRBD1 as D (5 bases). Germline V gives CDR1 GTSNPN, CDR2 SVGIG (reference sequence). This CDR3 is 16 amino acids long. Trimming removed 2 bases at V and 2 bases at J, with 16 bases between. Variable domain in full (rest from reference TRBV30 and TRBJ1-5): SQTIHQWPATLVQPVGSPLSLECTVEGTSNPNLYWYRQAAGRGLQLLFYSVGIGQISSEVPQNLSASRPQDRQFILSSKKLLLSDSGFYLCAWSLPPGKGNQPQHFGDGTRLSIL.

Details on this clonotype: A much bigger clone sits one base away, suggesting this may be a read error. This rearrangement joins TRBV20-1 to TRBJ2-5; a possible D gene is TRBD2 (6 bases). Trimming removed 7 bases from V and 0 bases from J, with 12 bases in between. The V gene's germline CDR1 is DFQATT and CDR2 SNEGSKA (reference sequence). This CDR3 is built from 13 residues. The CDR3 DNA reads TGCAGTGTTATTCGGGGGTACCAAGAGACCCAGTACTTC. Translating it yields CSVIRGYQETQYF.

This clonotype was seen at least ten times. The rearrangement joins TRBV27 to TRBJ1-2, with D perhaps TRBD1 (5 bases). The CDR3 runs 15 residues. The V end was cut by 4 bases, the J end by 5 bases, with 17 bases between. CDR1 and CDR2 (germline): MNHEY, SMNVEV (reference sequence). In DNA, the CDR3 is TGTGCCAGCAGTTCTAGACAGCGAGGGCTTTATGGCTACACCTTC. Translating gives CASSSRQRGLYGYTF.

As concerns this clonotype: Being one base from a much bigger clone, this may be a read error. The rearrangement uses TRBV20-1 and TRBJ1-2, with D unresolved. The CDR3 runs to 13 residues. Germline CDR1 and CDR2: DFQATT and SNEGSKA (reference sequence). CDR3 sequence: CSATGYGGYGHTF. CDR3 coding DNA: TGCAGTGCCACGGGTTACGGCGGCTATGGCCACACCTTC.

This clonotype occurred a few times. V usage is TRBV9 and J usage is TRBJ2-1, with D possibly called TRBD1 or TRBD2 (5 bases each). The germline V gene encodes CDR1 SGDLS and CDR2 YYNGEE. The CDR3 is 14 residues long. V lost 3 bases and J lost 9, with 16 bases in between. The CDR3 sequence is CASSALGEYGEQFF. The CDR3 nucleotides read TGTGCCAGCAGCGCCCTGGGGGAGTATGGTGAGCAGTTCTTC.

This clonotype was observed at least ten times. The chain couples TRBV20-1 to TRBJ1-1; no reliable D call. Germline loops: CDR1 DFQATT, CDR2 SNEGSKA (reference sequence). The V gene lost 0 bases and the J gene lost 0 bases, with 14 bases spanning the gap. The CDR3 has 16 amino acids. CDR3 residues: CSARDLAGVLNTEAFF. The CDR3 nucleotides are TGCAGTGCTAGAGATCTCGCCGGAGTGTTGAACACTGAAGCTTTCTTT.

This clonotype has ten or more counts. The genes are TRBV20-1 and TRBJ2-3, with 10 bases aligning to TRBD2. Trimming at V came to 2 bases and at J to 4 bases, leaving 9 bases not matched to a gene. In germline, CDR1 is DFQATT, CDR2 SNEGSKA (reference sequence). The CDR3 totals 16 residues. The CDR3: CSARPLAGGRPDTQYF. For the CDR3, the DNA is TGCAGTGCTAGACCTTTAGCGGGAGGTAGACCAGATACGCAGTATTTT.

This clonotype appeared many times. This chain links TRBV2 with TRBJ1-5; D is uncertain. Trimming removed 4 bases at V and 1 base at J, with 14 bases between. The germline V gene encodes CDR1 SNHLY and CDR2 FYNNEI. The CDR3 totals 16 residues. The CDR3 sequence is CASSAGSQTSNQPQHF. The CDR3 DNA follows: TGTGCCAGCAGTGCAGGAAGCCAGACAAGCAATCAGCCCCAGCATTTT.

There are many counts of this clonotype. CDR3 in DNA: TGTGCCAGCAGCCAAGAGACATATACTAACTATGGCTACACCTTC. This codes for CASSQETYTNYGYTF. This chain links TRBV3-1 with TRBJ1-2; D is ambiguous. V gave up 0 bases and J gave up 0 bases, with 8 bases separating them. This CDR3 contains 15 residues. CDR1 and CDR2 (germline): LGHDT, YNNKEL (reference sequence).

This clonotype was counted ten times or more. The chain recombines TRBV13 with TRBJ2-1; perhaps TRBD2 as D (6 bases). The CDR3 covers 17 residues. With 1 base removed from V and 7 bases from J, the gap between germline ends came to 20 bases. The V gene's germline CDR1 is PRHDT and CDR2 FYEKMQ (reference sequence). In nucleotides, the CDR3 is TGTGCCAGCAGCTTAGATGTTGGCGGGACCCCTTATAATGAGCAGTTCTTC. Protein: CASSLDVGGTPYNEQFF.